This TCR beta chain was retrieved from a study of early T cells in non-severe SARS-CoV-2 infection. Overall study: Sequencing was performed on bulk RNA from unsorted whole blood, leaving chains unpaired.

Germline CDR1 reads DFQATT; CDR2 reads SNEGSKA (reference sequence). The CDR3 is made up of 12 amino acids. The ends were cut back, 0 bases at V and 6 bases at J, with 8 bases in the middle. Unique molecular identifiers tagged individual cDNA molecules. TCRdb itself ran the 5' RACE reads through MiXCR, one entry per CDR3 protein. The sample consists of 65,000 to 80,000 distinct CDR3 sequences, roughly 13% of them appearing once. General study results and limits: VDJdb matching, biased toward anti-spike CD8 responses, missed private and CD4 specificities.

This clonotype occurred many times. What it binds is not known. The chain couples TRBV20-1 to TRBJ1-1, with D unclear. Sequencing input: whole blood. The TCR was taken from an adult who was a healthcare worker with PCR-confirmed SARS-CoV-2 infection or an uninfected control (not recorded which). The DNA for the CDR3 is TGCAGTGCTAGAGATCTGGGTCCTGAAGCTTTCTTT. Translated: CSARDLGPEAFF.